The T cell receptor (beta chain) under discussion was sequenced for a study of T cell repertoires in cytomegalovirus infection. At the level of the study: It can be stated that public TCR beta signatures indicated CMV infection as well as a matching HLA type.

Overall study findings and caveats: The ex vivo response showed dominance by HLA-C-restricted CMV-specific TCR beta clonotypes. Cumulative public TCR beta family frequency identified CMV carriers with the relevant HLA.

Via MiXCR, TCRdb re-called the reads, giving one row per CDR3 protein. The repertoire includes almost 300,000 distinct CDR3 sequences, about a tenth of them detected once, and approximately 2.3% sits in the top ten. The V and J ends lost 4 bases and 4 bases respectively, with 16 bases between them. CDR1 and CDR2 from the germline V gene are MDHEN and SYDVKM. The CDR3 consists of 15 residues. Notes on this clonotype: Its matching antigen is unknown.

The sequenced sample was PBMCs. The chain couples TRBV28 to TRBJ2-5, with D perhaps matching TRBD1 or TRBD2 (6 bases each). The clonotype comes from a human donor in good health (CMV status not recorded). Some clones in this sample may be carry-over from other donors' samples. This chain's CDR3 is CASSSGALLGETQYF. For the CDR3, the DNA is TGTGCCAGCAGTTCGGGGGCCCTACTTGGAGAGACCCAGTACTTC.